This T cell receptor beta chain is drawn from a study of T cell changes during pregnancy in multiple sclerosis. Sequencing was performed with immunoSEQ multiplex PCR; in TCRdb, only in-frame clones are kept and a portion is missing. The table includes some 97,000 clones, approximately 92% detected once. Trimming took off 6 bases at V and 3 bases at J, with 12 bases between the two ends. This CDR3 contains 13 residues. Germline lookup yields CDR1 MDHEN and CDR2 SYDVKM. The receptor comes from a female donor with multiple sclerosis, enrolled in a pregnancy study. This chain connects TRBV28 to TRBJ2-7; TRBD1 might be the D (7 bases). Specimen: peripheral blood, collected in the second trimester of pregnancy. The CDR3 DNA reads as TGTGCCAGCAGAGGAGGGGGCCGCTACGAGCAGTACTTC. It specifies CASRGGGRYEQYF. The whole variable domain, remainder taken from reference TRBV28 and TRBJ2-7, is DVKVTQSSRYLVKRTGEKVFLECVQDMDHENMFWYRQDPGLGLRLIYFSYDVKMKEKGDIPEGYSVSREKKERFSLILESASTNQTSMYLCASRGGGRYEQYFGPGTRLTVT.